A single sample gave rise to the 32 T cell receptor beta chains below, sequenced in a study of Ad26.COV2.S vaccination and SARS-CoV-2 variants. The assay was immunoSEQ multiplex PCR, and TCRdb's table has in-frame clones only and misses some. The table includes 350,000 to 400,000 clones, about 88% detected once. As for treatment: over 15 received Ad26.COV2.S at low or high dose, single or two shots; a few received placebo; per-sample allocation not given. Collection of the samples took place on day 63 after the first injection of vaccine or placebo. The sample in question was peripheral blood, obtained in a trial of Ad26.COV2.S vaccine versus placebo. The receptors shown here come from a person aged 18-60 years who received the Ad26.COV2.S COVID-19 vaccine or a placebo.

Remarks on this clone: A far larger clone differs by one base, so this is likely a read error. The gene calls are TRBV28 and TRBJ2-7, with D unresolved. Germline V gene sequence: CDR1 MDHEN, CDR2 SYDVKM. CDR3 length: 11 amino acids. Deletions cut 5 bases from V and 0 bases from J, with 2 bases between. For the CDR3, the DNA is TGTGCCAGCAGTAACTCCTACGAGCAGTACTTC. This gives the protein CASSNSYEQYF.

DNA of the CDR3: TGTGCTAGTGGTATCGGGGACGGAAGAAGTCCCCTCCACTTT. This sequence encodes CASGIGDGRSPLHF. The rearrangement links TRBV12-5 to TRBJ1-6; tentative D call: TRBD1 (5 bases). CDR1 and CDR2 from the germline V gene are LGHNT and FRNRAP. The CDR3 totals 14 residues. Trimming removed 5 bases from V and 13 bases from J, with 18 bases in between.

CDR3 bases: TGTGCCAGCAGCTTTGGGGGATCCTACAATGAGCAGTTCTTC. This encodes CASSFGGSYNEQFF. The J gene is TRBJ2-1, the V gene TRBV7-3, with D perhaps given as TRBD1 or TRBD2 (5 bases each). The CDR3 sequence is 14 residues long. Between the trimmed V and J ends, which lost 3 bases and 1 base, there was a span of 7 bases. Per germline, CDR1 SGHTA and CDR2 FQGTGA.

The chain carries TRBV19 and TRBJ2-1, with D perhaps matching TRBD1 or TRBD2 (5 bases each). Trimming removed 2 bases at V and 9 bases at J, with 11 bases between. This CDR3 spans 13 amino acids. Germline CDR1 LNHDA, CDR2 SQIVND (reference sequence). The CDR3 DNA is TGTGCCAGTAGTATATCTTCTGGGGGTGAGCAGTTCTTC. Translating it yields CASSISSGGEQFF. The complete variable domain, with remaining parts taken from reference TRBV19 and TRBJ2-1, reads DGGITQSPKYLFRKEGQNVTLSCEQNLNHDAMYWYRQDPGQGLRLIYYSQIVNDFQKGDIAEGYSVSREKKESFPLTVTSAQKNPTAFYLCASSISSGGEQFFGPGTRLTVL.

CDR3 residues: CAWRRVGRGEQYF. In DNA, the CDR3 is TGTGCCTGGAGACGAGTCGGCCGCGGAGAGCAGTACTTC. This chain uses TRBV30 with TRBJ2-7; no clear D. Trimming removed 3 bases from V and 7 bases from J, with 16 bases in between. CDR3 size: 13 residues. The V gene's germline CDR1 is GTSNPN and CDR2 SVGIG (reference sequence).

The chain has TRBV4-3 and TRBJ1-3, with a weak D call TRBD1 (6 bases). From germline, CDR1 is LGHNA and CDR2 YSLEER. This CDR3 region has 14 residues. The V gene lost 3 bases and the J gene lost 3 bases, with 9 bases spanning the gap. CDR3 coding DNA: TGCGCCAGCAGCCACAGGGGTGGTGGAAACACCATATATTTT. Translated, it gives CASSHRGGGNTIYF.

The rearrangement joins TRBV6-1 to TRBJ2-1, with D maybe TRBD2 (5 bases). V was shortened by 2 bases and J by 7 bases, with 12 bases between the two germline ends. Germline values: CDR1 MNHNS, CDR2 SASEGT. This CDR3 has 14 residues. DNA of the CDR3: TGTGCCAGCAGTGAACGGGGTTCACTTAATGAGCAGTTCTTC. Encoded protein: CASSERGSLNEQFF.

The J gene is TRBJ1-2, the V gene TRBV20-1; no reliable D call. CDR1 is DFQATT, CDR2 SNEGSKA, per germline (reference sequence). V was clipped by 0 bases and J by 4 bases, with 3 bases between them. The CDR3 covers 11 residues. The CDR3 coding sequence is TGCAGTGCTAGAGATATCTATGGCTACACCTTC. Its protein product is CSARDIYGYTF.

The chain uses TRBV19 and TRBJ2-1; D remains unclear. In germline, CDR1 is LNHDA, CDR2 SQIVND (reference sequence). Deletions cut 3 bases from V and 6 bases from J, with 6 bases between. The CDR3 runs to 12 residues. The DNA for the CDR3 is TGTGCCAGTAGTATTGAGGCCAATGAGCAGTTCTTC. This gives the protein CASSIEANEQFF.

This clone was detected once. This sequence joins TRBV11-2 and TRBJ1-1, with a weak D call TRBD1 (5 bases). The CDR3 runs 12 residues. V was shortened by 5 bases and J by 10 bases, with 14 bases between the two germline ends. Germline lookup yields CDR1 SGHAT and CDR2 FQNNGV. The CDR3 DNA reads TGTGCCAGCAGCAAGACAGACAATGGAGCTTTCTTT. It yields the protein CASSKTDNGAFF.

CDR3 loop: CASSFVSTGELFF. DNA for the CDR3: TGTGCCAGCAGTTTCGTCTCAACCGGGGAGCTGTTTTTT. The chain uses TRBV12-3 or TRBV12-4 and TRBJ2-2; no definite D call. V was trimmed by 3 bases and J by 5 bases, leaving 7 bases between them. CDR3 length: 13 residues.

The gene calls are TRBV7-9 and TRBJ2-7; D gene ambiguous. This CDR3 comprises 13 residues. CDR1 is SEHNR, CDR2 FQNEAQ, per germline (reference sequence). Deletions cut 0 bases from V and 6 bases from J, with 9 bases between. The chain's CDR3 is CASSLAVVTEQYF. The DNA for the CDR3 is TGTGCCAGCAGCTTAGCTGTCGTAACCGAGCAGTACTTC.

This chain joins TRBV6-2 or TRBV6-3 and TRBJ2-7; D perhaps matches TRBD2 (6 bases). The V gene lost 6 bases and the J gene lost 4 bases, with 13 bases spanning the gap. This CDR3 comprises 13 residues. Germline CDR1 reads MNHEY; CDR2 reads SVGEGT. CDR3 sequence: CASSQAGRYEQYF. The CDR3, as DNA: TGTGCCAGCAGCCAGGCAGGGAGGTACGAGCAGTACTTC.

The chain's CDR3 is CASSPMAPGASDTQYF. CDR3 nucleotide sequence: TGTGCCAGCTCACCGATGGCGCCGGGAGCCTCAGATACGCAGTATTTT. The rearrangement links TRBV18 to TRBJ2-3, with D possibly TRBD2 on 6 matching bases. There are 16 residues in the CDR3. Trimming left V 3 bases short and J 4 bases short, with 17 bases between. CDR1 KGHSH and CDR2 LQKENI come from the germline V gene. Full variable domain (outside the CDR3, taken from reference TRBV18 and TRBJ2-3): NAGVMQNPRHLVRRRGQEARLRCSPMKGHSHVYWYRQLPEEGLKFMVYLQKENIIDESGMPKERFSAEFPKEGPSILRIQQVVRGDSAAYFCASSPMAPGASDTQYFGPGTRLTVL.

This sequence joins TRBV27 and TRBJ2-2, with 8 bases that match TRBD2. J gave up 5 bases and V 6 bases, and 8 bases lay outside the gene matches. Per germline, CDR1 MNHEY and CDR2 SMNVEV (reference sequence). The CDR3 has 15 residues. CDR3 protein: CASRTGTSLTGELFF. The CDR3 nucleotides are TGTGCCAGCAGGACTGGGACTAGTCTAACCGGGGAGCTGTTTTTT.

The rearrangement joins TRBV30 to TRBJ1-4, with a weak D call TRBD1 (6 bases). V was shortened by 1 base and J by 8 bases, with 11 bases between the two germline ends. The CDR3 totals 13 residues. Germline-derived CDR1 and CDR2 are GTSNPN and SVGIG (reference sequence). The CDR3 reads CAWSAGTKEKLFF. DNA for the CDR3: TGTGCCTGGAGTGCCGGGACAAAAGAAAAACTGTTTTTT.

The chain is built from TRBV28 and TRBJ2-7; the D gene is possibly TRBD2 (6 bases). V lost 2 bases and J 5 bases, leaving 13 bases between the germline ends. CDR1 and CDR2 from the germline V gene are MDHEN and SYDVKM. There are 14 residues in the CDR3. CDR3 in DNA: TGTGCCAGCAGTTTAGGGCGGGGAGTAAACGAGCAGTACTTC. It is translated as CASSLGRGVNEQYF.

This chain connects TRBV9 to TRBJ1-2; D call uncertain. V shed 4 bases and J shed 4 bases, with 11 bases lying between them. Germline V gene lookup returns CDR1 SGDLS and CDR2 YYNGEE. This CDR3 has 13 residues. CDR3 nucleotides: TGTGCCAGCAGCCCTGGGTCCTTCTATGGCTACACCTTC. The encoded protein is CASSPGSFYGYTF.

The rearrangement uses TRBV2 and TRBJ1-3; TRBD1 matches at 7 bases. After removal of 7 bases from V and 0 bases from J, the junction contained 6 bases not matched to a gene. Germline values: CDR1 SNHLY, CDR2 FYNNEI. CDR3 length equals 15 residues. The CDR3 DNA reads TGTGCCAGCAAGCAGGGGGTGAACTCTGGAAACACCATATATTTT. Encoded protein: CASKQGVNSGNTIYF.

The chain couples TRBV4-1 to TRBJ2-6; TRBD2 agrees at 7 bases. Germline V lookup: CDR1 MGHRA, CDR2 YSYEKL. Trimming took 4 bases from V and 2 from J; bases not matched to a gene: 14. This CDR3 comprises 19 residues. This CDR3 reads CASSPGLPAGVTGANVLTF. DNA for the CDR3: TGCGCCAGCAGCCCGGGCCTACCGGCGGGAGTCACTGGGGCCAACGTCCTGACTTTC.

The chain links TRBV6-1 to TRBJ1-1; 12 nucleotides match TRBD1. In germline, CDR1 is MNHNS, CDR2 SASEGT. V lost 5 bases to trimming and J lost 4 bases; unmatched junction nucleotides: 8. This CDR3 comprises 16 residues. CDR3 nucleotide sequence: TGTGCCAGCAGTCAAGGGACAGGGGGCTTGGGCACTGAAGCTTTCTTT. Amino acid sequence: CASSQGTGGLGTEAFF.

V is TRBV2 and J is TRBJ1-2, with D perhaps matching TRBD1 (5 bases). Germline values: CDR1 SNHLY, CDR2 FYNNEI. V gave up 6 bases and J gave up 8 bases, with 16 bases separating them. The CDR3 is 13 residues long. The CDR3 DNA is TGTGCCAGCAGAGGAGGCAGGGAGGACGGCTACACCTTC. Translating it yields CASRGGREDGYTF.

CDR3 DNA: TGTGCCAGCAGCGCGACCGGGACTAGCTTCTTC. This sequence encodes CASSATGTSFF. The genes are TRBV28 and TRBJ2-1, with TRBD2 identical over 9 bases. This CDR3 contains 11 residues. CDR1 is MDHEN, CDR2 SYDVKM, per germline. J lost 16 bases, V lost 6 bases, and 7 bases had no gene match. The full variable domain, completed using reference TRBV28 and TRBJ2-1, is DVKVTQSSRYLVKRTGEKVFLECVQDMDHENMFWYRQDPGLGLRLIYFSYDVKMKEKGDIPEGYSVSREKKERFSLILESASTNQTSMYLCASSATGTSFFGPGTRLTVL.

The chain is built from TRBV2 and TRBJ2-2, with 12 positions matching TRBD2. The CDR3 is made up of 14 amino acids. Trimming removed 9 bases from V and 3 bases from J; junction bases left unmatched: 2. Germline CDR1 is SNHLY and CDR2 is FYNNEI. CDR3 bases: TGTGCCAGTTCTAGCGGGAGGGACACCGGGGAGCTGTTTTTT. It translates to CASSSGRDTGELFF.

The rearrangement joins TRBV9 to TRBJ2-3; a weak D match, TRBD2 (5 bases). Germline CDR1 and CDR2: SGDLS and YYNGEE. Trimming pared 0 bases from V and 1 base from J, leaving 9 bases between. The CDR3 is made up of 15 amino acids. The chain's CDR3 is CASSVGGRGTDTQYF. The CDR3 DNA reads TGTGCCAGCAGCGTAGGAGGGCGGGGCACAGATACGCAGTATTTT.

V usage is TRBV6-1 and J usage is TRBJ2-3, with a tentative D call TRBD1 (5 bases). The CDR3 totals 14 residues. V lost 2 bases to trimming and J lost 1 base, with 7 bases between them. Germline V lookup: CDR1 MNHNS, CDR2 SASEGT. The chain's CDR3 is CASSESRGTDTQYF. The DNA for the CDR3 is TGTGCCAGCAGTGAAAGCAGGGGCACAGATACGCAGTATTTT.

This sequence joins TRBV10-3 and TRBJ2-5; 9 positions match TRBD1. CDR1 ENHRY and CDR2 SYGVKD come from the germline V gene. After removal of 6 bases from V and 3 bases from J, the junction contained 5 bases not matched to a gene. The CDR3 is 14 amino acids. CDR3 nucleotides: TGTGCCATCAGCCCCACAGGGGGCGAAGAGACCCAGTACTTC. It encodes CAISPTGGEETQYF.

As to this clone: Other nucleotide sequences from this sample produce the same CDR3. V is TRBV6-1 and J is TRBJ1-2; the match to TRBD1 covers 8 bases. V dropped 2 bases and J dropped 4; count of bases not matched to a gene: 0. This CDR3 is 13 amino acids long. In germline, CDR1 is MNHNS, CDR2 SASEGT. As DNA, the CDR3 is TGTGCCAGCAGTGAAACAGGGGGCTATGGCTACACCTTC. This codes for CASSETGGYGYTF.

This rearrangement joins TRBV19 to TRBJ1-4; D gene unclear. The germline V and J ends were trimmed by 5 bases and 0 bases, with 10 bases remaining between them. Germline-derived CDR1 and CDR2 are LNHDA and SQIVND (reference sequence). The CDR3 sequence is 15 residues long. As DNA, the CDR3 is TGTGCCAGTAGTGACACCAAAGCAACTAATGAAAAACTGTTTTTT. It encodes CASSDTKATNEKLFF.

In this sample, this clone turned up a few times. This chain connects TRBV6-1 to TRBJ2-7, with TRBD1 as a possible D gene (6 bases). In germline, CDR1 is MNHNS, CDR2 SASEGT. V shed 6 bases and J shed 5 bases, with 14 bases lying between them. The CDR3 is 13 amino acids. CDR3 nucleotides: TGTGCCAGCAGGACCCCAGGGGCCCACGAGCAGTACTTC. It is translated as CASRTPGAHEQYF.

This clone came up once. V is TRBV7-3 and J is TRBJ2-3; D is unclear. Per the germline V gene, CDR1 is SGHTA and CDR2 is FQGTGA. V lost 2 bases and J 5 bases, leaving 8 bases between the germline ends. The CDR3 runs 13 residues. CDR3 region: CASSLSAGDTQYF. The CDR3 bases are TGTGCCAGCAGCTTATCCGCCGGAGATACGCAGTATTTT.

This chain uses TRBV28 with TRBJ2-7, with D possibly TRBD1 on 5 matching bases. This CDR3 spans 15 amino acids. V was trimmed by 6 bases and J by 3 bases, leaving 18 bases between them. Germline CDR1 MDHEN, CDR2 SYDVKM. The CDR3 bases are TGTGCCAGCAGCTCCGGGCAGGGTAGGGGCTACGAGCAGTACTTC. Translated: CASSSGQGRGYEQYF.